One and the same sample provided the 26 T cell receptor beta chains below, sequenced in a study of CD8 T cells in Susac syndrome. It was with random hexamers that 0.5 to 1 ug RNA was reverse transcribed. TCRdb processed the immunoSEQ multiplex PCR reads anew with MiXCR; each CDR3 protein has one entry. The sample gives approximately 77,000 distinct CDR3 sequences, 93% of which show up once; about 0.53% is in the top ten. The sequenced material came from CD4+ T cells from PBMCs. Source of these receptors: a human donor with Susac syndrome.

The CDR3 sequence: CASRPQGRVPGELFF. CDR3 coding DNA: TGTGCCAGCAGACCTCAGGGGCGCGTCCCCGGGGAGCTGTTTTTT. The chain links TRBV27 to TRBJ2-2, with D maybe TRBD1 (6 bases). Trimming removed 6 bases from V and 6 bases from J, with 17 bases in between. The CDR3 consists of 15 residues. Germline V lookup: CDR1 MNHEY, CDR2 SMNVEV (reference sequence).

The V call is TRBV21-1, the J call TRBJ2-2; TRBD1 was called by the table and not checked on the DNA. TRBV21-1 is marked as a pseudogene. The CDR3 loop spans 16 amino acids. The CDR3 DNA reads TGTGCCAGCACGAGCTGGGGGGGTACGAACACCGGGGAGCTGTTTTTT. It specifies CASTSWGGTNTGELFF.

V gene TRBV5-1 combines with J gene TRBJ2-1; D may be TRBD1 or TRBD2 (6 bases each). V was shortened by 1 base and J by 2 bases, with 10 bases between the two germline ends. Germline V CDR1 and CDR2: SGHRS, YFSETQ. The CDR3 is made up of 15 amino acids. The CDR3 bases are TGCGCCAGCAGCTTGAGGGGGGTAACCTACAATGAGCAGTTCTTC. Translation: CASSLRGVTYNEQFF.

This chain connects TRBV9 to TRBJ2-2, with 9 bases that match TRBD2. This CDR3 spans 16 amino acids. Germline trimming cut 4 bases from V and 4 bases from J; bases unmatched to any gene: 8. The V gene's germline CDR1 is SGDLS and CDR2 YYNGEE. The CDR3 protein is CASSPRLAVGTGELFF. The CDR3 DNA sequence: TGTGCCAGCAGCCCCAGACTAGCGGTGGGCACCGGGGAGCTGTTTTTT.

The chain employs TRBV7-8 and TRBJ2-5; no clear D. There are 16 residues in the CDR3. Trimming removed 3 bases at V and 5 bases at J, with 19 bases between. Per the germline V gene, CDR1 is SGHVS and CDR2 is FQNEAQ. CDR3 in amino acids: CASSFEFTNAWETQYF. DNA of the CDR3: TGTGCCAGCAGCTTTGAATTTACGAACGCTTGGGAGACCCAGTACTTC. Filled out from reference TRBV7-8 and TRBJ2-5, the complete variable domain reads GAGVSQSPRYKVAKRGQDVALRCDPISGHVSLFWYQQALGQGPEFLTYFQNEAQLDKSGLPSDRFFAERPEGSVSTLKIQRTQQEDSAVYLCASSFEFTNAWETQYFGPGTRLLVL.

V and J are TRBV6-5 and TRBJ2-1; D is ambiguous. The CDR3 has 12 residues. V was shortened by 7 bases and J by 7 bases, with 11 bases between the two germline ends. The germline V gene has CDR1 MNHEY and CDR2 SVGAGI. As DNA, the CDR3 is TGTGCCAGCATCCTCCACATGAATGAGCAGTTCTTC. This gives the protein CASILHMNEQFF.

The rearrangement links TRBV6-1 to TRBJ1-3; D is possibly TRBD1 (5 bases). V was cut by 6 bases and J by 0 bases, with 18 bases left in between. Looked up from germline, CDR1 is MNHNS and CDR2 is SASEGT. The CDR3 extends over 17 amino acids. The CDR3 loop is CASSPRTGALSGNTIYF. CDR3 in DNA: TGTGCCAGCAGCCCACGAACAGGAGCCCTCTCTGGAAACACCATATATTTT.

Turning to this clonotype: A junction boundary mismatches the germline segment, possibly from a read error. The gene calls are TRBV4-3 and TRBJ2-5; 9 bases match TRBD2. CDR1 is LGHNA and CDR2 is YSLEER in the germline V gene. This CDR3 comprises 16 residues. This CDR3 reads CASSPNPGLAFPRRHF. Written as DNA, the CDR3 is TGCGCCAGCAGCCCAAATCCGGGACTAGCTTTTCCCCGGAGGCACTTC.

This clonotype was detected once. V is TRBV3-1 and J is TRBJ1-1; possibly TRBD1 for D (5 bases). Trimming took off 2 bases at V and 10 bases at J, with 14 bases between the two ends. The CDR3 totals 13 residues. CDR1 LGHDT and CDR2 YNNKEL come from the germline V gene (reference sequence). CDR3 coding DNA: TGTGCCAGCAGCCAACATGCCGGGGGATCAGCTTTCTTT. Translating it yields CASSQHAGGSAFF.

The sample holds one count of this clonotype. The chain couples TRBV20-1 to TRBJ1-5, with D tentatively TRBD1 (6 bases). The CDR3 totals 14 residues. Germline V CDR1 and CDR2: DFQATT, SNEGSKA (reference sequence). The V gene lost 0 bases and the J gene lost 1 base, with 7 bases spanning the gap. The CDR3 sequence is CSAREGASNQPQHF. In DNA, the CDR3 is TGCAGTGCTAGAGAGGGGGCGAGCAATCAGCCCCAGCATTTT.

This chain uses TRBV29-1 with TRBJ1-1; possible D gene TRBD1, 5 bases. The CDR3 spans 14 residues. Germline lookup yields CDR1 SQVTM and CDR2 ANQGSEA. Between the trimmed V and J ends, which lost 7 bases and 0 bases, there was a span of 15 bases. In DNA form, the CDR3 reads TGCAGCGCCCGAGGGGCTTCACTGAACACTGAAGCTTTCTTT. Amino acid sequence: CSARGASLNTEAFF. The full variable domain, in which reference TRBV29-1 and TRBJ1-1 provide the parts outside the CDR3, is SAVISQKPSRDICQRGTSLTIQCQVDSQVTMMFWYRQQPGQSLTLIATANQGSEATYESGFVIDKFPISRPNLTFSTLTVSNMSPEDSSIYLCSARGASLNTEAFFGQGTRLTVV.

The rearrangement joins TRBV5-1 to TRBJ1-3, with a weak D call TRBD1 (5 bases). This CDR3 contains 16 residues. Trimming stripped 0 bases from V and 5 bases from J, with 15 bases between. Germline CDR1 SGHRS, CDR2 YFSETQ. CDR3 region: CASSLAGSDRRNTIYF. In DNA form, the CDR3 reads TGCGCCAGCAGCTTGGCAGGGTCAGACCGGCGAAACACCATATATTTT.

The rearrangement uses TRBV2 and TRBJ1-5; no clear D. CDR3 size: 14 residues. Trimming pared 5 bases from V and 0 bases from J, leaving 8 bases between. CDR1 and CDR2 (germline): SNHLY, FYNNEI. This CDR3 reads CASSRLNSNQPQHF. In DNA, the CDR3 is TGTGCCAGCAGTCGACTGAATAGCAATCAGCCCCAGCATTTT.

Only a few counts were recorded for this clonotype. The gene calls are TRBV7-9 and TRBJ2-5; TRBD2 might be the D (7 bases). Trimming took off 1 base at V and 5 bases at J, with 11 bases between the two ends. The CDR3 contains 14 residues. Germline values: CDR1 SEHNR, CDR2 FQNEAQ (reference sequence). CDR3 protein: CASSLGTGGETQYF. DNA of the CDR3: TGTGCCAGCAGCTTAGGCACGGGGGGCGAGACCCAGTACTTC.

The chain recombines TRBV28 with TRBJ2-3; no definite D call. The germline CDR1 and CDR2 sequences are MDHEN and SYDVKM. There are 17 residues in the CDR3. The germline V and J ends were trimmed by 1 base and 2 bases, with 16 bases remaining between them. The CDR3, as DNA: TGTGCCAGCAGTTTATCCGGCGGCCCGGTTTCCACAGATACGCAGTATTTT. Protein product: CASSLSGGPVSTDTQYF.

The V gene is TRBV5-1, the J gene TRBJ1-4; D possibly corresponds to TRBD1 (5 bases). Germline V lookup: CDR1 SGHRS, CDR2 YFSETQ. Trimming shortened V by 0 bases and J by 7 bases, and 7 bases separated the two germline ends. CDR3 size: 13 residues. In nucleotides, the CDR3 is TGCGCCAGCAGCTTGGGGCAGGGTGAAAAACTGTTTTTT. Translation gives CASSLGQGEKLFF.

The CDR3 DNA sequence: TGCAGCGTTTTCCTCCGGGCCCTAGAGGGTAGGGAGACCCAGTACTTC. It yields the protein CSVFLRALEGRETQYF. V is TRBV29-1 and J is TRBJ2-5; D perhaps matches TRBD2 (5 bases). This CDR3 has 16 amino acids. Germline CDR1 and CDR2: SQVTM and ANQGSEA. The V end lost 5 bases, the J end lost 5 bases, and 24 bases lay between the germline ends.

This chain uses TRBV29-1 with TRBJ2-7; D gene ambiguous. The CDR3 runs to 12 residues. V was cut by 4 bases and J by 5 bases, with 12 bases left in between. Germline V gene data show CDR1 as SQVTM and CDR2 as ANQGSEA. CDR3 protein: CSVVGKSDEQYF. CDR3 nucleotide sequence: TGCAGCGTTGTAGGCAAGTCAGACGAGCAGTACTTC.

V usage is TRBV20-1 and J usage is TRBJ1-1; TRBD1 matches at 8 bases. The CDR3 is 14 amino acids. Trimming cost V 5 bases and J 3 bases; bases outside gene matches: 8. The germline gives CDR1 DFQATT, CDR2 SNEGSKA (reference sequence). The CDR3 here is CSAQRQGLDTEAFF. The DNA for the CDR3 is TGCAGTGCTCAGAGACAGGGGTTGGACACTGAAGCTTTCTTT.

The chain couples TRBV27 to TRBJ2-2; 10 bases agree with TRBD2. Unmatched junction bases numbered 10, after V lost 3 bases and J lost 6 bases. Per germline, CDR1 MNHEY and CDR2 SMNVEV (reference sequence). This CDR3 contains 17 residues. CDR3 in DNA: TGTGCCAGCAGTTTGGGGGTCGGGACTAGCGCCGCCGGGGAGCTGTTTTTT. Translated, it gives CASSLGVGTSAAGELFF.

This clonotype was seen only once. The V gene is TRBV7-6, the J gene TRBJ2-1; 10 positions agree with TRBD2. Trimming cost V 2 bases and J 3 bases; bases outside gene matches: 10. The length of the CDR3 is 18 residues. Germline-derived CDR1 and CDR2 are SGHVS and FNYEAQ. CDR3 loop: CASSLWSGGAIIYNEQFF. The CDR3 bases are TGTGCCAGCAGCTTATGGAGCGGGGGGGCCATTATCTACAATGAGCAGTTCTTC.

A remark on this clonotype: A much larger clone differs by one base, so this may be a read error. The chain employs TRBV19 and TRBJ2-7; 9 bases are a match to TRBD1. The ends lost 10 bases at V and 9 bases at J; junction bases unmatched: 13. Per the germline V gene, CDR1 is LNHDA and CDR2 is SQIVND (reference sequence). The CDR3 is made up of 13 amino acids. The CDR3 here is CATKNRGPHGQYF. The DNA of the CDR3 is TGTGCCACCAAGAACAGGGGGCCGCACGGGCAGTACTTC.

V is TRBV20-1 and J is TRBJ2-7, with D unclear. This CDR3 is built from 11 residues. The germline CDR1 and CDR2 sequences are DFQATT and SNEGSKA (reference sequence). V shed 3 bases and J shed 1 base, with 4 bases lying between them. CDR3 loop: CSASPSYEQYF. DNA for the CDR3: TGCAGTGCTAGTCCGTCCTACGAGCAGTACTTC.

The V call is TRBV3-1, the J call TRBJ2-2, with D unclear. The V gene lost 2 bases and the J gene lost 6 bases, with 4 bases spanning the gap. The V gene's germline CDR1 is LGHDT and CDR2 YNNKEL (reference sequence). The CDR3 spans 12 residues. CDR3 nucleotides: TGTGCCAGCAGCCAAAACGCCGGGGAGCTGTTTTTT. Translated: CASSQNAGELFF.

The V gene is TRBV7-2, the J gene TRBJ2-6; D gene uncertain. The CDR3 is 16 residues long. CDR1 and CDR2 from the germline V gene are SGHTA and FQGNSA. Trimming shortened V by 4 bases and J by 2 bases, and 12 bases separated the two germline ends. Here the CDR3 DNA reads TGTGCCAGCAGCTCCCAGGTGAATGCTGGGGCCAACGTCCTGACTTTC. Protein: CASSSQVNAGANVLTF.

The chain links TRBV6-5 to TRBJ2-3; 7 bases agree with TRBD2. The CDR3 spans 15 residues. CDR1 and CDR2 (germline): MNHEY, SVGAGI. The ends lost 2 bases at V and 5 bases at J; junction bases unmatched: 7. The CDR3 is CASSYGAGWRDTQYF. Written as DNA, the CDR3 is TGTGCCAGCAGTTACGGAGCGGGATGGCGAGATACGCAGTATTTT.